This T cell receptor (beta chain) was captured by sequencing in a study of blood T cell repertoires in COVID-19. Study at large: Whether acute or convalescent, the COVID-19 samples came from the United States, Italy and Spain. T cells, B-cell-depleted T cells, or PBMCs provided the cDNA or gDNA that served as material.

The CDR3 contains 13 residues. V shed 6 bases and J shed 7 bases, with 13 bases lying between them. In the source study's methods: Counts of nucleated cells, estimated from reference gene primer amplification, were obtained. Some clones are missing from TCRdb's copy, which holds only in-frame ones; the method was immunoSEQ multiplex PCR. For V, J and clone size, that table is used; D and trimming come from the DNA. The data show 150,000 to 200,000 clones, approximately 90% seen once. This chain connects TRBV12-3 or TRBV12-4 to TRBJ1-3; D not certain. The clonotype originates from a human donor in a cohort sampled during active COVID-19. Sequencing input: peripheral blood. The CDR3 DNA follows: TGTGCCAGCAGCATCACCACGGGTAACACCATATATTTT. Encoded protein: CASSITTGNTIYF.